The source of this TCR beta chain is a study of blood T cell repertoires in COVID-19. The overall study: From the United States, Italy and Spain came samples of acute and convalescent COVID-19. PBMCs, B-cell-depleted T cells, or T cells were the source of the cDNA or gDNA that made up the material.

Germline loops: CDR1 LGHNA, CDR2 YNFKEQ. There are 15 residues in the CDR3. Trimming pared 6 bases from V and 0 bases from J, leaving 14 bases between. In the authors' methods: It was from reference gene primer amplification that nucleated cell counts were estimated. Repertoires were generated with immunoSEQ multiplex PCR, while TCRdb's copy carries only in-frame clones and drops some. V and J calls and clone size are as listed in that table; D and trimming were resolved from the DNA. This table has 110,000 or so clones, 65% to 90% appearing once. The rearrangement joins TRBV4-2 to TRBJ1-2; no clear D gene. This TCR was sampled from a human donor in a cohort sampled during active COVID-19. The material sequenced was peripheral blood. DNA of the CDR3: TGTGCCAGCAGTGGAAGGGAGGGCGCTAACTATGGCTACACCTTC. Protein sequence: CASSGREGANYGYTF.